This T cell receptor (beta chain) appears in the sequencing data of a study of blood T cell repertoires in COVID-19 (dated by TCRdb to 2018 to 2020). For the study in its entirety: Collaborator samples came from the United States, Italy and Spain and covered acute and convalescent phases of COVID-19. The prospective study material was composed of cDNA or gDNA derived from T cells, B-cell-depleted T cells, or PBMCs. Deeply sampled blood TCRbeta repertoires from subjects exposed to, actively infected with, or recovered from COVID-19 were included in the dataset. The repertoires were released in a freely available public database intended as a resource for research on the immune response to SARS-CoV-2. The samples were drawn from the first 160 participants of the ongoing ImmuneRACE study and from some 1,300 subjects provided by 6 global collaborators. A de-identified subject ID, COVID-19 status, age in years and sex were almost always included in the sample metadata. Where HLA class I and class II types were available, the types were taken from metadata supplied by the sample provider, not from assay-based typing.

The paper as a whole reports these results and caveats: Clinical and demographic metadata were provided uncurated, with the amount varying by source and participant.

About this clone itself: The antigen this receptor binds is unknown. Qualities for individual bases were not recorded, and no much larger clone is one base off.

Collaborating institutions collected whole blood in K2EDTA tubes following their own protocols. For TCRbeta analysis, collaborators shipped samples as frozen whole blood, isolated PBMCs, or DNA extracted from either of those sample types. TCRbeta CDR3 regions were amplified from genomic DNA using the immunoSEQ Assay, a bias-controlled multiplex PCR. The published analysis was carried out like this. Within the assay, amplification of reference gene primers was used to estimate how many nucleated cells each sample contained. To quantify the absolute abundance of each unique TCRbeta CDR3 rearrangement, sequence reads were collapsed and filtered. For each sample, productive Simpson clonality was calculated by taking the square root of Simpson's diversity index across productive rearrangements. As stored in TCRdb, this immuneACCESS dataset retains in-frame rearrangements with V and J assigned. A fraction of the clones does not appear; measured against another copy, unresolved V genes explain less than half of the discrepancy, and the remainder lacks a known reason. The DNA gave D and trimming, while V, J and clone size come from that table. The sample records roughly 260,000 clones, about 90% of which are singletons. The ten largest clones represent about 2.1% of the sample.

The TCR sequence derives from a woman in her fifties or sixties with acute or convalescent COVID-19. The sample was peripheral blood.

The DNA is TGCGCCAGCAGCTTGGACCAGGACAGGGGGCCGTCTGGCTACACCTTC. Translated, it gives CASSLDQDRGPSGYTF. The chain links TRBV5-1 with TRBJ1-2; 11 central bases correspond to TRBD1. Clipping removes 0 bases from V and 7 bases from J, with 8 as the unmatched junction base count. The germline V gene provides CDR1 SGHRS and CDR2 YFSETQ. The CDR3 numbers 16 residues from cysteine through phenylalanine. Only the CDR3 part of the read is kept: 48 bases, read in frame from the first base. The full variable domain, with segments outside the CDR3 supplied by the reference TRBV5-1 and TRBJ1-2 proteins, appears as KAGVTQTPRYLIKTRGQQVTLSCSPISGHRSVSWYQQTPGQGLQFLFEYFSETQRNKGNFPGRFSGRQFSNSRSEMNVSTLELGDSALYLCASSLDQDRGPSGYTFGSGTRLTVV.